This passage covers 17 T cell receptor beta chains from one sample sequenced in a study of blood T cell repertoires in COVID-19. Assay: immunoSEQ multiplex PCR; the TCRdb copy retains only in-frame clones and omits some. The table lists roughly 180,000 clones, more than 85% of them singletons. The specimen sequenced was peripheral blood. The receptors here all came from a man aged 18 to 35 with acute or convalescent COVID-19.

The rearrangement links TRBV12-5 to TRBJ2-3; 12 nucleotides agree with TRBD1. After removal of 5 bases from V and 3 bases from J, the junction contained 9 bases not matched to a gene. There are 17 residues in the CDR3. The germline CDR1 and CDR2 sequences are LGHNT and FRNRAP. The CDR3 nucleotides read TGTGCTAGTGGTCCAGCCCCGGGACAGGGGGCGACAGATACGCAGTATTTT. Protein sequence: CASGPAPGQGATDTQYF. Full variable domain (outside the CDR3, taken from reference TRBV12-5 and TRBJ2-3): DARVTQTPRHKVTEMGQEVTMRCQPILGHNTVFWYRQTMMQGLELLAYFRNRAPLDDSGMPKDRFSAEMPDATLATLKIQPSEPRDSAVYFCASGPAPGQGATDTQYFGPGTRLTVL.

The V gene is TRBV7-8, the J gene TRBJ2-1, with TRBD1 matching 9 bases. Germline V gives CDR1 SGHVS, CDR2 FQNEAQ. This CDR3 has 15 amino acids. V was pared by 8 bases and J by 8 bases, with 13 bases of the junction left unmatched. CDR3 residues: CASERTGVSWDEQFF. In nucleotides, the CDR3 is TGTGCCAGCGAACGGACAGGGGTTTCTTGGGATGAGCAGTTCTTC.

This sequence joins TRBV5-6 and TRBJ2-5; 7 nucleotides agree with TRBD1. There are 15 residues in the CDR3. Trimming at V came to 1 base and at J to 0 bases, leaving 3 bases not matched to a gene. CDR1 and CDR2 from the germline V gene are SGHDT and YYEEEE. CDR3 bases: TGTGCCAGCAGCTTGCCCGGGACAGACCAAGAGACCCAGTACTTC. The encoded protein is CASSLPGTDQETQYF.

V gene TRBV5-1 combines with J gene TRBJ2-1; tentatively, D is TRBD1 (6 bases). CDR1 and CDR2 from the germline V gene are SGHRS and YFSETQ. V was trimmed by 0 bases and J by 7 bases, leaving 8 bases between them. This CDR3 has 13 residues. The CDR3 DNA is TGCGCCAGCAGCTTGGATACAGGGAATGAGCAGTTCTTC. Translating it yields CASSLDTGNEQFF.

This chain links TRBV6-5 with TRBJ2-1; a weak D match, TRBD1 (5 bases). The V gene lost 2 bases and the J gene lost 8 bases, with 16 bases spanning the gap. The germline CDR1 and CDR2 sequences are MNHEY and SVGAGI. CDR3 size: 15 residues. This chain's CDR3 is CASSYRFRVGDEQFF. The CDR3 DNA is TGTGCCAGCAGTTACCGGTTCAGGGTTGGCGATGAGCAGTTCTTC.

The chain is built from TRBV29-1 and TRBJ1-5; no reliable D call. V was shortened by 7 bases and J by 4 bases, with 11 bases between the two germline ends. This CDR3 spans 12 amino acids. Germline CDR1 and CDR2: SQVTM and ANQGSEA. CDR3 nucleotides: TGCAGCGCTAAAACCGAGAATCAGCCCCAGCATTTT. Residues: CSAKTENQPQHF.

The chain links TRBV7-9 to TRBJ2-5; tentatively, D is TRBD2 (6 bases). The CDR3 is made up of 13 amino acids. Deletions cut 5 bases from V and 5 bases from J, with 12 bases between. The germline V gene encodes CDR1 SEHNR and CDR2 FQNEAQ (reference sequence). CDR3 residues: CASSPSVRETQYF. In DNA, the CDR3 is TGTGCCAGCAGCCCTAGCGTCAGGGAGACCCAGTACTTC.

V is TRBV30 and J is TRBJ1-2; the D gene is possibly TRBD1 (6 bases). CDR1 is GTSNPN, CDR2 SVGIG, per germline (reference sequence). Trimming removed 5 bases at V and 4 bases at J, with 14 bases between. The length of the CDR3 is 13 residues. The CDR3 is CAWEPTGAYGYTF. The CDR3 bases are TGTGCCTGGGAACCGACAGGAGCCTATGGCTACACCTTC.

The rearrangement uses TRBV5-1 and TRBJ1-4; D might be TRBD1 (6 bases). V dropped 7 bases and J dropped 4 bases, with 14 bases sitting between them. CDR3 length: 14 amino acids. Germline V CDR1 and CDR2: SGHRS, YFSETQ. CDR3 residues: CASRRGQNNEKLFF. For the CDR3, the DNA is TGCGCCAGCCGCCGAGGACAGAATAATGAAAAACTGTTTTTT. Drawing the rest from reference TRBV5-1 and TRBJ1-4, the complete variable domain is KAGVTQTPRYLIKTRGQQVTLSCSPISGHRSVSWYQQTPGQGLQFLFEYFSETQRNKGNFPGRFSGRQFSNSRSEMNVSTLELGDSALYLCASRRGQNNEKLFFGSGTQLSVL.

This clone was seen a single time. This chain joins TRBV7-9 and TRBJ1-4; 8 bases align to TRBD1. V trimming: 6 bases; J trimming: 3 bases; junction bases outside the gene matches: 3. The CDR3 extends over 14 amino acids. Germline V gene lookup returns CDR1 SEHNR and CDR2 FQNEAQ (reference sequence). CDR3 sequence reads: CASSMTGANEKLFF. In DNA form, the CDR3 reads TGTGCCAGCAGTATGACAGGGGCTAATGAAAAACTGTTTTTT.

The CDR3 DNA reads TGTGCCAGTAGTATAGATCAAGAGCGGGGGGTTGCAGATACGCAGTATTTT. This encodes CASSIDQERGVADTQYF. The chain has TRBV19 and TRBJ2-3; 9 bases align to TRBD2. CDR1 LNHDA and CDR2 SQIVND come from the germline V gene (reference sequence). The V segment lost 0 bases and the J segment 4 bases; nucleotides outside the gene matches: 8. This CDR3 region has 17 residues.

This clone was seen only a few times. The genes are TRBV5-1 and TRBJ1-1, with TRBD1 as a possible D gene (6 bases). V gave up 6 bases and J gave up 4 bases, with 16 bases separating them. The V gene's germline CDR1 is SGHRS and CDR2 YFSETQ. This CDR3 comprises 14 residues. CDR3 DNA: TGCGCCAGCACCTTACAGGGTCCGGGCACTGAAGCTTTCTTT. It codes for CASTLQGPGTEAFF.

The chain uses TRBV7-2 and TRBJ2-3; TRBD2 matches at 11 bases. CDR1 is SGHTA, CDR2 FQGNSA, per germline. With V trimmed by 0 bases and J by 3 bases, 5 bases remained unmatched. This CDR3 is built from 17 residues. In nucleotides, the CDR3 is TGTGCCAGCAGCTTAGCGATAGCGGGGGGGCAAACAGATACGCAGTATTTT. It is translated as CASSLAIAGGQTDTQYF. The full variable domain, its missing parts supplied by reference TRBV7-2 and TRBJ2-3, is GAGVSQSPSNKVTEKGKDVELRCDPISGHTALYWYRQSLGQGLEFLIYFQGNSAPDKSGLPSDRFSAERTGGSVSTLTIQRTQQEDSAVYLCASSLAIAGGQTDTQYFGPGTRLTVL.

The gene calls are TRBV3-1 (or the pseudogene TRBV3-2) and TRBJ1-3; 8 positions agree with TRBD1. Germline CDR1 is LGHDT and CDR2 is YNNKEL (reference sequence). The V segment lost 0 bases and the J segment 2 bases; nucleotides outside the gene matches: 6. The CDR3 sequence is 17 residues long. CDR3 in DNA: TGTGCCAGCAGCCAAGATCCACAGGGGGTTACTGGAAACACCATATATTTT. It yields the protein CASSQDPQGVTGNTIYF.

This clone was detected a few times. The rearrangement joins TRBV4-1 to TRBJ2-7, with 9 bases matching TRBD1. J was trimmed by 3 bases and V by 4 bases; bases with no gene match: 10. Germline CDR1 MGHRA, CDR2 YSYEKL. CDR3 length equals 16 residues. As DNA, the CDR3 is TGCGCCAGCAGCCCCCCCACCGGACAGGGGCGCTACGAGCAGTACTTC. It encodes CASSPPTGQGRYEQYF.

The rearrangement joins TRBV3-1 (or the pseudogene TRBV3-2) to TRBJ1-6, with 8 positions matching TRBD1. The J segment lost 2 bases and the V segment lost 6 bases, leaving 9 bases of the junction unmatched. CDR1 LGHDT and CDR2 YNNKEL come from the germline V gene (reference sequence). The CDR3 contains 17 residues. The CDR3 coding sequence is TGTGCCAGCAGTAAGATACAGGGGGGAACCTATAATTCACCCCTCCACTTT. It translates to CASSKIQGGTYNSPLHF.

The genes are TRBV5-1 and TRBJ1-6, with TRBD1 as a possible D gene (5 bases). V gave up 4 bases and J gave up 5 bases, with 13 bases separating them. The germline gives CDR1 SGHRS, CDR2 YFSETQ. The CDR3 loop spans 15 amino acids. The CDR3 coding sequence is TGCGCCAGCAGCCTTGGAGGGGCAAATAATTCACCCCTCCACTTT. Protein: CASSLGGANNSPLHF.